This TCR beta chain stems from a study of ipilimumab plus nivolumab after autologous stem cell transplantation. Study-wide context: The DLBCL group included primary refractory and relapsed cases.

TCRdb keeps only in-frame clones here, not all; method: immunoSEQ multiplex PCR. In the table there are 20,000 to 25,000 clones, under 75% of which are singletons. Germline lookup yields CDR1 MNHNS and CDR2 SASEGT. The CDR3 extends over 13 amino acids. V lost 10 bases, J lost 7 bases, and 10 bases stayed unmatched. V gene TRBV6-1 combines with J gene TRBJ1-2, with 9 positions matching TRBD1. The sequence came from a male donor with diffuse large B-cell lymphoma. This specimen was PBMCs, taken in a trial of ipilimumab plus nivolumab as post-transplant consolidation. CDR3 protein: CATAGTGWVGYTF. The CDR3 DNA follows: TGTGCCACCGCCGGGACAGGGTGGGTTGGCTACACCTTC.